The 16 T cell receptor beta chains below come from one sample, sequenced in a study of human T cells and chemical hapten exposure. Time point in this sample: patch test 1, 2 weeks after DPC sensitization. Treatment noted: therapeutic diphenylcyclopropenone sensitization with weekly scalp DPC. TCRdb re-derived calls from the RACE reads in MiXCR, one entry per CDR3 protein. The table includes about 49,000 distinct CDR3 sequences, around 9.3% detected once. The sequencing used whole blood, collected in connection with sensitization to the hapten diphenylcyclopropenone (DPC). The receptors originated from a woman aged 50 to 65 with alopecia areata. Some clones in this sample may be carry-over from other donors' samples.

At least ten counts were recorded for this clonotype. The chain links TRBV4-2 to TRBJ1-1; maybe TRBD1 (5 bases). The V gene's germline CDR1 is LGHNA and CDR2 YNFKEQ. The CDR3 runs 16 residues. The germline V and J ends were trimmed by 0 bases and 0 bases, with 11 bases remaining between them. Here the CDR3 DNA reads TGTGCCAGCAGCCAAGACCCGGGACCCATGAACACTGAAGCTTTCTTT. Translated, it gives CASSQDPGPMNTEAFF.

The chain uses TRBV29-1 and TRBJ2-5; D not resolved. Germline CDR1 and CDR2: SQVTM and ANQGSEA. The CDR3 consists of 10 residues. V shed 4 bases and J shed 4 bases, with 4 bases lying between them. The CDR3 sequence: CSVGIETQYF. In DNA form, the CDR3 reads TGCAGCGTTGGTATAGAGACCCAGTACTTC. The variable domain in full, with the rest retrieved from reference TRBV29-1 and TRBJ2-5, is SAVISQKPSRDICQRGTSLTIQCQVDSQVTMMFWYRQQPGQSLTLIATANQGSEATYESGFVIDKFPISRPNLTFSTLTVSNMSPEDSSIYLCSVGIETQYFGPGTRLLVL.

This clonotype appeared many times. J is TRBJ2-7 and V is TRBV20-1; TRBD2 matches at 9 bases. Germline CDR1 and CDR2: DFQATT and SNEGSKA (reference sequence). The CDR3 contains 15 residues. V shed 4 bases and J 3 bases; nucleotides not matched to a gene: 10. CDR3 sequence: CSAKKAGGPGYEQYF. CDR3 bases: TGCAGTGCTAAAAAGGCGGGAGGGCCGGGCTACGAGCAGTACTTC.

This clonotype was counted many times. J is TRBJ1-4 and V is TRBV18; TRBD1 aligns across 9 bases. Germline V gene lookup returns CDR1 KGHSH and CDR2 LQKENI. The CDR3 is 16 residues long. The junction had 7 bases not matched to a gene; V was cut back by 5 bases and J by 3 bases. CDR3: CASSRDRAGANEKLFF. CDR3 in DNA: TGTGCCAGCTCAAGGGACAGGGCCGGAGCTAATGAAAAACTGTTTTTT.

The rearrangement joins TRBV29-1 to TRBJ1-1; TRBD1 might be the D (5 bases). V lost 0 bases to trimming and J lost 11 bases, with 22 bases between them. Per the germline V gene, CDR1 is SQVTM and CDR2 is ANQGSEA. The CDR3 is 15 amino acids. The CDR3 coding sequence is TGCAGCGTTGAAGACTCGAAGGGACGGGCGTCGGGCGCTTTCTTT. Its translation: CSVEDSKGRASGAFF.

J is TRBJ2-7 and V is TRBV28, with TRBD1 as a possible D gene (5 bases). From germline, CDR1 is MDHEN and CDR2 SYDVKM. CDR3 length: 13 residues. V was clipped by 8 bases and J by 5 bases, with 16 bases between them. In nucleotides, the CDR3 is TGTGCCAGCTCAACAGGTTATTCTGACGAGCAGTACTTC. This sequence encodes CASSTGYSDEQYF.

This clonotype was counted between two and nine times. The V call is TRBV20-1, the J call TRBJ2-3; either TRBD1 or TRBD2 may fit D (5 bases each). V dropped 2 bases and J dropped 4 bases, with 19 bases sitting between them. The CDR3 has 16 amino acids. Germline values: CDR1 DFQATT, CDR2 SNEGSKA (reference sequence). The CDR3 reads CSARRSRDGRADTQYF. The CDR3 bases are TGCAGTGCTAGACGAAGCCGGGACGGGCGGGCAGATACGCAGTATTTT.

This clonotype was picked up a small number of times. The CDR3 sequence is CASSTGQGDQPQHF. For the CDR3, the DNA is TGTGCCAGCAGCACAGGACAGGGGGATCAGCCCCAGCATTTT. The genes are TRBV21-1 and TRBJ1-5; the table's TRBD1 call for D was not verified on the DNA. TRBV21-1 is shown as a pseudogene. CDR3 length: 14 residues.

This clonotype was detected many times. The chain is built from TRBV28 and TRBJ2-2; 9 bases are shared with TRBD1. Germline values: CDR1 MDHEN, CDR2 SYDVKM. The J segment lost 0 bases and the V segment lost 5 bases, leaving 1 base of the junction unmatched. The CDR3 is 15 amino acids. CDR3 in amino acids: CASSRQGANTGELFF. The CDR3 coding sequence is TGTGCCAGCAGTCGACAGGGGGCGAACACCGGGGAGCTGTTTTTT. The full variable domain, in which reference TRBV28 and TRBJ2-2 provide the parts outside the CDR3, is DVKVTQSSRYLVKRTGEKVFLECVQDMDHENMFWYRQDPGLGLRLIYFSYDVKMKEKGDIPEGYSVSREKKERFSLILESASTNQTSMYLCASSRQGANTGELFFGEGSRLTVL.

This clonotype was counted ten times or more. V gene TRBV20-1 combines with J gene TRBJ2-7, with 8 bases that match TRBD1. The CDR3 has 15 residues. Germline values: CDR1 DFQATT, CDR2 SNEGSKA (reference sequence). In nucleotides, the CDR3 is TGCAGCTTACTGCCCTCTAGACAGGGGATCTACGAGCAGTACTTC. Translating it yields CSLLPSRQGIYEQYF.

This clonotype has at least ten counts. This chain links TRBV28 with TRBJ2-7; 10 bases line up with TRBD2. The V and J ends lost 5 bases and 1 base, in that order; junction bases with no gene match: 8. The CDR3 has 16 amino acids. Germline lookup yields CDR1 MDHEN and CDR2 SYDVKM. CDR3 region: CASSPSSGSKSYEQYF. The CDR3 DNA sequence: TGTGCCAGCAGTCCATCTAGCGGGAGTAAGTCCTACGAGCAGTACTTC. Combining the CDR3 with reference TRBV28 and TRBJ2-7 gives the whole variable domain DVKVTQSSRYLVKRTGEKVFLECVQDMDHENMFWYRQDPGLGLRLIYFSYDVKMKEKGDIPEGYSVSREKKERFSLILESASTNQTSMYLCASSPSSGSKSYEQYFGPGTRLTVT.

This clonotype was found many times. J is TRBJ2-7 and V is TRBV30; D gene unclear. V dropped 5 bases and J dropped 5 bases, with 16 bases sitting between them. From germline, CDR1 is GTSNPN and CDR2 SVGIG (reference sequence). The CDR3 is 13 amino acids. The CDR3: CAWGPTGNHEQYF. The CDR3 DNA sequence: TGTGCCTGGGGGCCGACTGGAAACCACGAGCAGTACTTC.

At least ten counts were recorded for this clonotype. The CDR3, as DNA: TGTGCCAGCAGCTCCGGCGGGAGGGCCGTAAACACAGATACGCAGTATTTT. Residues: CASSSGGRAVNTDTQYF. This chain connects TRBV7-9 to TRBJ2-3; 9 positions match TRBD2. The CDR3 covers 17 residues. The germline V gene encodes CDR1 SEHNR and CDR2 FQNEAQ (reference sequence). V shed 4 bases, J shed 2 bases, and the junction held 10 bases outside the gene matches.

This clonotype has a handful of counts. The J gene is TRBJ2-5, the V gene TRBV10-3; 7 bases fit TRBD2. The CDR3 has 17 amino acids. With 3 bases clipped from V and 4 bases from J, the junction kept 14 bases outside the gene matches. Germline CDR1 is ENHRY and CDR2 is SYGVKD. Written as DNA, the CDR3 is TGTGCCATCAGTGACTCATTGCAGGCGGGAGAAACAGAGACCCAGTACTTC. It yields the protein CAISDSLQAGETETQYF.

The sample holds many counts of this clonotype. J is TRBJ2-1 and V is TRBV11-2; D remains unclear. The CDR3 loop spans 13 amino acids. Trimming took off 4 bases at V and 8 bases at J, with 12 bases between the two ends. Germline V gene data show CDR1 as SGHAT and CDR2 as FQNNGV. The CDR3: CASSWTGSDEQFF. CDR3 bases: TGTGCCAGCAGCTGGACCGGGTCCGATGAGCAGTTCTTC.

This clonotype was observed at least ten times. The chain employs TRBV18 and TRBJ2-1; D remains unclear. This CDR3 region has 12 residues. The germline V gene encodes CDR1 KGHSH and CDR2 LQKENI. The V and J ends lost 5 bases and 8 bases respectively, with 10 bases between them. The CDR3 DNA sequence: TGTGCCAGCTCATTGGGTTTGGATGAGCAGTTCTTC. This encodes CASSLGLDEQFF.